The rows below give T cell receptor beta chains drawn from one sample of a study of T and B cells in COVID-19 patients. TCRdb ran MiXCR on the multiplex PCR reads and lists one entry per CDR3 protein. The data show 20,000 to 30,000 distinct CDR3 sequences, over 25% seen once. The sequencing input was blood. All receptors come from a human donor who had recovered from COVID-19. The CDR3 runs from the conserved cysteine through the conserved F or W. D genes are given only for firm matches. Clone sizes are given selectively: once, few, many, or a class where the clone is expanded.

V,D,J,size,CDR3,DNA
TRBV27,-,TRBJ1-3,-,CASSLRGGQPGNTIYF,TGTGCCAGCAGTTTGCGAGGGGGTCAACCTGGAAACACCATATATTTT
TRBV11-2,TRBD2,TRBJ2-1,-,CASSFGLADNEQFF,TGTGCCAGCAGCTTTGGACTAGCCGACAATGAGCAGTTCTTC
TRBV7-3,TRBD1,TRBJ2-3,-,CASSWDRADADTQYF,TGTGCCAGCAGCTGGGACAGAGCCGACGCAGATACGCAGTATTTT
TRBV10-3,-,TRBJ1-5,-,CAISDGIDQPQHF,TGTGCCATCAGTGACGGGATCGATCAGCCCCAGCATTTT
TRBV19,TRBD1,TRBJ1-2,-,CASSIDRVDGYTF,TGTGCCAGTAGTATCGACAGGGTAGATGGCTACACCTTC
TRBV7-6,-,TRBJ1-5,-,CASSFRRDQPQHF,TGTGCCAGCAGCTTTAGGAGGGATCAGCCCCAGCATTTT
TRBV5-4,TRBD1,TRBJ1-2,-,CASSLGTGNGYTF,TGTGCCAGCAGCTTGGGGACAGGGAATGGCTACACCTTC
TRBV6-5,TRBD1,TRBJ2-1,medium-sized,CASRSYGLRDRVINEQFF,TGTGCCAGCAGGAGTTACGGCCTCCGGGACAGGGTCATCAATGAGCAGTTCTTC
TRBV18,-,TRBJ2-2,few,CASSPRFSGDTGELFF,TGTGCCAGCTCACCGAGGTTTTCTGGGGACACCGGGGAGCTGTTTTTT
TRBV12-3/TRBV12-4,-,TRBJ1-2,few,CASSFSGQKGGTF,TGTGCCAGCAGTTTCTCCGGGCAAAAGGGGGGCACCTTC
TRBV18,TRBD2,TRBJ2-3,-,CASSPPGLAGGRGTDTQYF,TGTGCCAGCTCACCGCCGGGACTAGCGGGAGGACGTGGGACAGATACGCAGTATTTT
TRBV27,-,TRBJ2-5,-,CASRFLDGETQYF,TGTGCCAGCAGGTTTCTGGACGGAGAGACCCAGTACTTC
TRBV6-5,-,TRBJ1-2,many,CASSNAGTYSNYGYTF,TGTGCCAGCAGTAACGCCGGGACCTACTCTAACTATGGCTACACCTTC
TRBV6-6,TRBD1,TRBJ1-2,few,CASSLGDRRLYGYTF,TGTGCCAGCAGTTTGGGGGACAGGCGCCTCTATGGCTACACCTTC
TRBV28,-,TRBJ1-6,-,CASRVEGNSPLHF,TGTGCCAGCAGGGTTGAGGGGAATTCACCCCTCCACTTT
TRBV6-5,TRBD1,TRBJ2-7,few,CASSYSARRGQAYEQYF,TGTGCCAGCAGTTACTCCGCCCGCAGGGGGCAGGCCTACGAGCAGTACTTC
TRBV27,TRBD2,TRBJ2-3,medium-sized,CASSTSGSTDTQYF,TGTGCCAGCAGCACTAGCGGAAGCACAGATACGCAGTATTTT
TRBV6-5,TRBD1,TRBJ2-1,many,CASTDRVNNEQFF,TGTGCCAGCACGGACAGGGTCAACAATGAGCAGTTCTTC
TRBV6-9,TRBD2,TRBJ2-5,-,CASSAWTSRETQYF,TGTGCCAGCAGTGCCTGGACTAGCCGGGAGACCCAGTACTTC
TRBV6-6,-,TRBJ1-6,-,CASSYGTPNSPLHF,TGTGCCAGCAGTTATGGGACACCCAATTCACCCCTCCACTTT
TRBV5-3,-,TRBJ2-7,few,CARSPGFYEQYF,TGTGCCAGAAGCCCAGGGTTCTACGAGCAGTACTTC
TRBV20-1,TRBD2,TRBJ2-3,-,CSAKRGSADTQYF,TGCAGTGCTAAGCGGGGGTCAGCAGATACGCAGTATTTT
TRBV13,TRBD1,TRBJ1-6,-,CASSPNAGTGNNSPLHF,TGTGCCAGCAGCCCAAACGCTGGGACAGGGAACAATTCACCCCTCCACTTT
TRBV15,-,TRBJ2-1,few,CATSMGRAGAGYNEQFF,TGTGCCACCAGCATGGGGCGCGCGGGGGCCGGTTACAATGAGCAGTTCTTC
TRBV5-4,-,TRBJ2-7,few,CASSPGTESYEQYF,TGTGCCAGCAGCCCCGGGACGGAGTCCTACGAGCAGTACTTC
TRBV18,-,TRBJ1-4,-,CASSPESTNEKLFF,TGTGCCAGCTCACCGGAGTCCACTAATGAAAAACTGTTTTTT
TRBV7-4,-,TRBJ2-3,-,CASSLDGYTDTQYF,TGTGCCAGCAGCTTAGATGGGTACACAGATACGCAGTATTTT
TRBV20-1,-,TRBJ2-1,few,CSASARSNEQFF,TGCAGTGCTAGTGCCAGGAGCAATGAGCAGTTCTTC
TRBV20-1,TRBD2,TRBJ2-1,few,CSAGGLAGHNEQFF,TGCAGTGCTGGGGGACTAGCGGGCCACAATGAGCAGTTCTTC
TRBV5-5,-,TRBJ2-7,few,CASSLDSGTYEQYF,TGTGCCAGCAGCTTGGACTCAGGGACCTACGAGCAGTACTTC
TRBV15,-,TRBJ2-3,medium-sized,CATSREDTDTQYF,TGTGCCACCAGCAGAGAGGACACAGATACGCAGTATTTT
TRBV19,-,TRBJ1-1,-,CASSIDPLTGSTEAFF,TGTGCCAGTAGTATAGATCCCCTTACAGGGAGCACTGAAGCTTTCTTT
TRBV7-2,TRBD2,TRBJ2-2,-,CASSFGRSHTGELFF,TGTGCCAGCAGCTTCGGGAGGTCGCACACCGGGGAGCTGTTTTTT
TRBV18,-,TRBJ1-6,-,CASSPGLNNSPLHF,TGTGCCAGCTCCCCGGGACTGAATAATTCACCCCTCCACTTT
TRBV27,TRBD1,TRBJ2-5,many,CASSSDRGRGTQYF,TGTGCCAGCAGTTCGGACAGGGGACGGGGGACCCAGTACTTC
TRBV29-1,-,TRBJ1-1,many,CSVAGQGNTEAFF,TGCAGCGTTGCGGGCCAGGGGAACACTGAAGCTTTCTTT
TRBV7-9,-,TRBJ2-7,-,CASSLDRTSYEQYF,TGTGCCAGCAGCCTAGACAGGACTAGCTACGAGCAGTACTTC
TRBV24-1,-,TRBJ2-2,few,CATSGANTGELFF,TGTGCCACCAGTGGAGCGAACACCGGGGAGCTGTTTTTT
TRBV10-3,-,TRBJ1-5,few,CAIIDSENQPQHF,TGTGCCATCATCGACAGCGAAAATCAGCCCCAGCATTTT
TRBV27,-,TRBJ2-7,-,CASTTVRTAVYEQYF,TGTGCCAGCACCACCGTTAGGACAGCGGTCTACGAGCAGTACTTC
TRBV20-1,TRBD2,TRBJ2-7,-,CSARNLAGSSYEQYF,TGCAGTGCTAGAAATCTAGCGGGGAGCTCCTACGAGCAGTACTTC